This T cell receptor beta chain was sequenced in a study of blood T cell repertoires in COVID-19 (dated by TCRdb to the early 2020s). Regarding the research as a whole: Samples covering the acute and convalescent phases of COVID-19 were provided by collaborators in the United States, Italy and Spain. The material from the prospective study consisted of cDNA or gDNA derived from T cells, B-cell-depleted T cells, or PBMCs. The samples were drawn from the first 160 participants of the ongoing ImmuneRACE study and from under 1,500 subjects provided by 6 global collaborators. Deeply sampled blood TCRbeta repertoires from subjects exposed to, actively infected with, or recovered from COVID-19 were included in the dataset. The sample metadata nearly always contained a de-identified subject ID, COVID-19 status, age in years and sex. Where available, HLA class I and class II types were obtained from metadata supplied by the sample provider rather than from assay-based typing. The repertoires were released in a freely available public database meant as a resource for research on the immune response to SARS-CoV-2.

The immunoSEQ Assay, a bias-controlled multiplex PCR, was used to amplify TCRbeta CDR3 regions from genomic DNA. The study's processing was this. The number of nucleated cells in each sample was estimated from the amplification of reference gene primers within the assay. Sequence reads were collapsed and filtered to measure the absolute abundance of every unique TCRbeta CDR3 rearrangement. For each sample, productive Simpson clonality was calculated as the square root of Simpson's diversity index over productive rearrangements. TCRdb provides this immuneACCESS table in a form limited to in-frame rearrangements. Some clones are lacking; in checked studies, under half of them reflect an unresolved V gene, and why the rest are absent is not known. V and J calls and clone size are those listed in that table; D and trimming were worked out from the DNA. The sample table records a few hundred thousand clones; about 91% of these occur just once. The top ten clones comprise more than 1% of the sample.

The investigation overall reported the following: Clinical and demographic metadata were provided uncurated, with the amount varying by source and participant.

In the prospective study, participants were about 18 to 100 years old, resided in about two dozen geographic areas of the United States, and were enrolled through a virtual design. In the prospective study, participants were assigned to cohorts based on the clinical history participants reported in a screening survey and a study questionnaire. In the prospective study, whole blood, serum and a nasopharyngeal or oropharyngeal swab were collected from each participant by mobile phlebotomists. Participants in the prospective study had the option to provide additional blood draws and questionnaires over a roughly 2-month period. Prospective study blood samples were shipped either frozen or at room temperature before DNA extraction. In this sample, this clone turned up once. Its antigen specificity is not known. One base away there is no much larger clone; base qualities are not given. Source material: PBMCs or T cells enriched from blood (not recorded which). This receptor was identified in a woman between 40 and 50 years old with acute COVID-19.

The CDR3: CALLIPRQGRGAKNIQYF. The DNA sequence is TGTGCCTTGTTGATTCCGCGACAGGGAAGAGGGGCCAAAAACATTCAGTACTTC. The sequence joins TRBV25-1 to TRBJ2-4, and 7 junction bases match TRBD1. Trimming removed 11 bases from V and 1 base from J; the gene matches leave 20 bases unexplained. From cysteine to phenylalanine, the CDR3 is 18 amino acids long. Only CDR3 DNA is held: 54 bases, read in frame from base 1. Taken from the germline V gene, the CDR1 and CDR2 loops are MGHDK and SYGVNS.